This entry lists 12 T cell receptor beta chains sequenced from one sample in a study of chemoradiotherapy in HPV16-positive cancers. Sequenced by immunoSEQ multiplex PCR; TCRdb stores in-frame clones only, minus some. The sample records about 39,000 clones, more than 75% being singletons. Source: blood, taken from a patient who underwent chemoradiotherapy. These receptors were obtained from a human donor with HPV-associated anogenital cancer.

This chain connects TRBV7-3 to TRBJ2-3, with 15 positions matching TRBD2. The germline V gene has CDR1 SGHTA and CDR2 FQGTGA. V lost 2 bases to trimming and J lost 6 bases; unmatched junction nucleotides: 3. The CDR3 covers 16 residues. CDR3 in amino acids: CASSLGLAGGVDTQYF. CDR3 coding DNA: TGTGCCAGCAGCTTAGGACTAGCGGGGGGGGTTGATACGCAGTATTTT.

The CDR3: CASGRDNQPQHF. The CDR3 nucleotides read TGTGCCTCCGGGCGGGACAATCAGCCCCAGCATTTT. The gene calls are TRBV5-8 and TRBJ1-5, with no clear D. V shed 10 bases and J shed 3 bases, with 11 bases lying between them. The germline V gene has CDR1 SGHTS and CDR2 YDEGEE. This CDR3 region has 12 residues.

This chain links TRBV2 with TRBJ2-7, with D possibly TRBD1 on 7 matching bases. From germline, CDR1 is SNHLY and CDR2 FYNNEI. The CDR3 extends over 15 amino acids. Trimming shortened V by 6 bases and J by 1 base, and 16 bases separated the two germline ends. CDR3 loop: CASRPQGGRSYEQYF. The CDR3 DNA reads as TGTGCCAGCAGGCCTCAGGGGGGACGGTCCTACGAGCAGTACTTC.

The chain joins TRBV4-1 to TRBJ2-5, with a weak D call TRBD1 (5 bases). V was clipped by 5 bases and J by 5 bases, with 15 bases between them. Germline lookup yields CDR1 MGHRA and CDR2 YSYEKL. The length of the CDR3 is 14 residues. The CDR3 DNA follows: TGCGCCAGCAGCAGGGGCAATTCGTTCGAGACCCAGTACTTC. Its protein is CASSRGNSFETQYF.

The J gene is TRBJ1-2, the V gene TRBV6-5, with a weak D call TRBD1 (6 bases). This CDR3 spans 14 amino acids. Looked up from germline, CDR1 is MNHEY and CDR2 is SVGAGI. Trimming left V 6 bases short and J 3 bases short, with 14 bases between. The CDR3 spells CASSLYREDYGYTF. The CDR3 DNA sequence: TGTGCCAGCAGCTTGTACAGGGAAGACTATGGCTACACCTTC.

The chain has TRBV5-4 and TRBJ1-2, with TRBD1 matching over 7 bases. Per germline, CDR1 SGHNT and CDR2 YYREEE (reference sequence). This CDR3 has 14 amino acids. Trimming cost V 4 bases and J 7 bases; bases outside gene matches: 10. The CDR3 is CASSTSTGVGGYTF. The CDR3 DNA is TGTGCCAGCAGCACCTCAACAGGGGTTGGTGGCTACACCTTC. The variable domain in full, completed from reference TRBV5-4 and TRBJ1-2, reads ETGVTQSPTHLIKTRGQQVTLRCSSQSGHNTVSWYQQALGQGPQFIFQYYREEENGRGNFPPRFSGLQFPNYSSELNVNALELDDSALYLCASSTSTGVGGYTFGSGTRLTVV.

This clone appeared a single time. The V call is TRBV9, the J call TRBJ1-4, with D possibly being TRBD1 (6 bases). The CDR3 totals 16 residues. The germline CDR1 and CDR2 sequences are SGDLS and YYNGEE. Trimming left V 4 bases short and J 4 bases short, with 17 bases between. For the CDR3, the DNA is TGTGCCAGCAGCCCTCGCTCAGGGGCCGGTAATGAAAAACTGTTTTTT. Translated: CASSPRSGAGNEKLFF.

V and J are TRBV13 and TRBJ2-1; 8 bases are shared with TRBD1. The V gene end was trimmed by 7 bases and the J gene end by 8 bases; junction bases not matched to a gene: 16. Per the germline V gene, CDR1 is PRHDT and CDR2 is FYEKMQ (reference sequence). The CDR3 consists of 16 residues. CDR3 sequence: CASIPSGTGGFYEQFF. The CDR3 nucleotides are TGTGCCAGCATCCCGTCCGGGACAGGAGGGTTCTATGAGCAGTTCTTC.

The V call is TRBV6-1, the J call TRBJ2-6, with D unresolved. CDR1 and CDR2 from the germline V gene are MNHNS and SASEGT. The CDR3 runs 18 residues. Trimming took 4 bases from V and 5 from J, leaving 21 bases between them. The DNA of the CDR3 is TGTGCCAGCAGTGTGTTTGGCTCTGCACAAAGTCGGGCCAACGTCCTGACTTTC. Its protein is CASSVFGSAQSRANVLTF.

The chain recombines TRBV14 with TRBJ2-2, with TRBD2 as a possible D gene (6 bases). The CDR3 extends over 17 amino acids. Germline V gene sequence: CDR1 SGHDN, CDR2 FVKESK. The ends were cut back, 1 base at V and 0 bases at J, with 12 bases in the middle. CDR3 amino acids: CASSQVDGRTNTGELFF. The CDR3 DNA reads as TGTGCCAGCAGCCAAGTGGACGGGAGAACGAACACCGGGGAGCTGTTTTTT.

As regards this clone: The junction shows a germline mismatch at one end, possibly a read error. The chain links TRBV5-5 to TRBJ1-1; D is perhaps TRBD1 (6 bases). The CDR3 extends over 14 amino acids. Germline CDR1 is SGHKS and CDR2 is YYEKEE (reference sequence). This CDR3 is CASSFRGTNNEAFF. The CDR3 DNA sequence: TGTGCCAGCAGCTTCAGGGGCACAAACAATGAAGCTTTCTTT.

This chain connects TRBV6-6 to TRBJ1-1; 9 bases map to TRBD1. Germline CDR1 MNHNY, CDR2 SVGAGI (reference sequence). J gave up 2 bases and V 7 bases, and 5 bases lay outside the gene matches. The CDR3 runs to 14 residues. In DNA, the CDR3 is TGTGCCAGCACTCTGGGACAGGGCAACACTGAAGCTTTCTTT. It specifies CASTLGQGNTEAFF.